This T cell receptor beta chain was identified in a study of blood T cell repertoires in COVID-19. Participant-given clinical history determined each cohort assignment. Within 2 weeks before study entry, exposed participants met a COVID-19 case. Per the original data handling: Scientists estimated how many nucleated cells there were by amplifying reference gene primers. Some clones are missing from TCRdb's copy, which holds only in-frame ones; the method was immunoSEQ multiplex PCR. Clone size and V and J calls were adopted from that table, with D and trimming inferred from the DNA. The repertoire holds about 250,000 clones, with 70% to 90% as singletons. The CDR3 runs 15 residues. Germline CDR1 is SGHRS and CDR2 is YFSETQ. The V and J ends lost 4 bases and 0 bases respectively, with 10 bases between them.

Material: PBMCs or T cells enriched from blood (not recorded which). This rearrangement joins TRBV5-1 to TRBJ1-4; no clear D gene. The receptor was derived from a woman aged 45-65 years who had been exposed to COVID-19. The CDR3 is CASSPGYATNEKLFF. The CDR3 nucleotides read TGCGCCAGCAGCCCAGGCTATGCAACTAATGAAAAACTGTTTTTT.